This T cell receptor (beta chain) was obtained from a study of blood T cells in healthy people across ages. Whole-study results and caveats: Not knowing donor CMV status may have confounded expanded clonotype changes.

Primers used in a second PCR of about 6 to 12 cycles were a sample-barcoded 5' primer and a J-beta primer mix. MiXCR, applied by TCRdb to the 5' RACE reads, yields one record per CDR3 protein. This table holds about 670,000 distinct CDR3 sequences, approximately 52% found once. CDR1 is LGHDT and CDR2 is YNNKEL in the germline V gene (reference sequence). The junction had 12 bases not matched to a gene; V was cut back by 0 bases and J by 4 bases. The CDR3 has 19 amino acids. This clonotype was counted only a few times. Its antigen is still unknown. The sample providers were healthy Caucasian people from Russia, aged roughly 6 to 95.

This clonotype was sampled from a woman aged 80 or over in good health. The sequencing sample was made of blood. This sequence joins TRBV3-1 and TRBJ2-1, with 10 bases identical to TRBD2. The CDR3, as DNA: TGTGCCAGCAGCCAAGATAGCGGGAGGCCCATCCCGAGATACAATGAGCAGTTCTTC. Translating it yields CASSQDSGRPIPRYNEQFF.